These 13 T cell receptor beta chains were sequenced from one sample in a study of cytomegalovirus exposure and HLA in healthy donors. Use of 60 Vbeta and 13 Jbeta primers characterized the PCR. Here immunoSEQ multiplex PCR was the method, and the copy in TCRdb shows in-frame clones only, minus some. The table has about 200,000 clones, about 81% seen once. The sample consisted of PBMCs. Source of these receptors: a man aged 18 to 29 in good health and CMV-seronegative.

The chain recombines TRBV7-9 with TRBJ1-6; D possibly corresponds to TRBD1 (6 bases). The germline V and J ends were trimmed by 1 base and 6 bases, with 10 bases remaining between them. There are 15 residues in the CDR3. Germline V CDR1 and CDR2: SEHNR, FQNEAQ (reference sequence). Written as DNA, the CDR3 is TGTGCCAGCAGCTTAGACAGGGTGGGTAATTCACCCCTCCACTTT. Protein sequence: CASSLDRVGNSPLHF.

The genes are TRBV19 and TRBJ2-1, with 14 bases identical to TRBD2. The CDR3 extends over 15 amino acids. Germline trimming cut 4 bases from V and 5 bases from J; bases unmatched to any gene: 1. In germline, CDR1 is LNHDA, CDR2 SQIVND (reference sequence). Here the CDR3 DNA reads TGTGCCAGTAGTACGGGACTAGCGGGAGACAATGAGCAGTTCTTC. Translation: CASSTGLAGDNEQFF.

The V call is TRBV7-3, the J call TRBJ1-1, with D perhaps matching TRBD1 (5 bases). Germline CDR1 reads SGHTA; CDR2 reads FQGTGA. V lost 5 bases, J lost 3 bases, and 13 bases lay in between. The CDR3 covers 14 residues. CDR3 residues: CASSTHGGDTEAFF. In DNA, the CDR3 is TGTGCCAGCAGCACCCATGGGGGGGACACTGAAGCTTTCTTT.

Only a few counts were recorded for this clone. The V call is TRBV6-6, the J call TRBJ2-7; 8 bases are shared with TRBD1. Germline V gene sequence: CDR1 MNHNY, CDR2 SVGAGI (reference sequence). The CDR3 has 14 residues. With V trimmed by 5 bases and J by 5 bases, 8 bases remained unmatched. In DNA form, the CDR3 reads TGTGCCAGCAGTGGAGGACAGGGCGGGAACGAGCAGTACTTC. It is translated as CASSGGQGGNEQYF.

The chain uses TRBV19 and TRBJ2-1; 8 bases line up with TRBD2. Trimming removed 2 bases from V and 6 bases from J; junction bases left unmatched: 6. Germline values: CDR1 LNHDA, CDR2 SQIVND (reference sequence). This CDR3 has 15 residues. The CDR3 DNA sequence: TGTGCCAGTAGTATAAGGAGCGGGAGCATCAATGAGCAGTTCTTC. Translation gives CASSIRSGSINEQFF.

The chain couples TRBV6-5 to TRBJ2-3; D is undetermined. The V end was cut by 0 bases, the J end by 6 bases, with 7 bases between. This CDR3 is built from 13 residues. Per germline, CDR1 MNHEY and CDR2 SVGAGI. The CDR3 sequence: CASSYSTGDTQYF. DNA of the CDR3: TGTGCCAGCAGTTACTCGACCGGGGATACGCAGTATTTT.

This chain connects TRBV9 to TRBJ2-6, with D perhaps TRBD1 (5 bases). CDR1 is SGDLS, CDR2 YYNGEE, per germline. Trimming cost V 5 bases and J 0 bases, with 24 bases left between them. This CDR3 has 20 residues. The DNA of the CDR3 is TGTGCCAGCAGTCATGCGACAGCCATATATGGTTCCTCTGGGGCCAACGTCCTGACTTTC. It is translated as CASSHATAIYGSSGANVLTF.

The CDR3 DNA follows: TGCAGCGCCGCGACTAGTGCGTCCTACGAGCAGTACTTC. This gives the protein CSAATSASYEQYF. This sequence joins TRBV29-1 and TRBJ2-7; possibly TRBD2 for D (6 bases). V shed 7 bases and J shed 1 base, with 14 bases lying between them. Germline values: CDR1 SQVTM, CDR2 ANQGSEA. The CDR3 runs to 13 residues.

The J gene is TRBJ1-5, the V gene TRBV27, with D unclear. CDR1 and CDR2 from the germline V gene are MNHEY and SMNVEV (reference sequence). V shed 3 bases and J shed 9 bases, with 12 bases lying between them. The CDR3 length is 13 residues. The DNA for the CDR3 is TGTGCCAGCAGTTTGGCAGGTACCCGGCCCCAGCATTTT. Encoded protein: CASSLAGTRPQHF.

The J gene is TRBJ1-4, the V gene TRBV5-6, with no clear D. The CDR3 is made up of 13 amino acids. Germline V gene lookup returns CDR1 SGHDT and CDR2 YYEEEE. V was trimmed by 0 bases and J by 4 bases, leaving 4 bases between them. The CDR3 DNA follows: TGTGCCAGCAGCTTGGGTAGTAATGAAAAACTGTTTTTT. Translation gives CASSLGSNEKLFF.

This clone was seen a handful of times. V usage is TRBV9 and J usage is TRBJ2-7, with 7 bases aligning to TRBD1. V lost 2 bases and J lost 2; bases outside the gene matches: 7. CDR3 length equals 15 residues. Germline V gene sequence: CDR1 SGDLS, CDR2 YYNGEE. This CDR3 is CASSVSPGTAYEQYF. The CDR3 region has the DNA TGTGCCAGCAGCGTTTCTCCCGGGACAGCCTACGAGCAGTACTTC.

The chain has TRBV7-9 and TRBJ2-1; a possible D gene is TRBD1 (5 bases). The ends were cut back, 2 bases at V and 7 bases at J, with 15 bases in the middle. Looked up from germline, CDR1 is SEHNR and CDR2 is FQNEAQ (reference sequence). This CDR3 has 15 residues. CDR3 protein: CASSLRGRVMNEQFF. The CDR3 region has the DNA TGTGCCAGCAGCTTAAGGGGCCGAGTCATGAATGAGCAGTTCTTC. The complete variable domain, with remaining parts taken from reference TRBV7-9 and TRBJ2-1, reads DTGVSQNPRHKITKRGQNVTFRCDPISEHNRLYWYRQTLGQGPEFLTYFQNEAQLEKSRLLSDRFSAERPKGSFSTLEIQRTEQGDSAMYLCASSLRGRVMNEQFFGPGTRLTVL.

The chain carries TRBV27 and TRBJ1-6; tentative D call: TRBD1 (6 bases). V lost 7 bases and J 7 bases, leaving 17 bases between the germline ends. This CDR3 is 15 amino acids long. CDR1 MNHEY and CDR2 SMNVEV come from the germline V gene (reference sequence). CDR3 DNA sequence: TGTGCCAGCATCTCAACAGGGATGCAGAATTCACCCCTCCACTTT. This sequence encodes CASISTGMQNSPLHF.